This TCR beta chain came from a study of OX40 agonist ivuxolimab in advanced cancers. Using immunoSEQ multiplex PCR, the repertoire was profiled, and TCRdb retains in-frame clones only, with some absent. The sample yields 80,000 or so clones, approximately 84% seen once. CDR1 and CDR2 from the germline V gene are SGHKS and YYEKEE (reference sequence). With 1 base clipped from V and 7 bases from J, the junction kept 5 bases outside the gene matches. The CDR3 runs 14 residues. The sequencing here drew on CD4+ or CD8+ T cells sorted from blood, taken in a trial of the OX40 agonist ivuxolimab. The sequence was collected from an adult with an advanced solid tumor such as melanoma, head and neck, liver or kidney cancer. The genes are TRBV5-5 and TRBJ2-1; TRBD1 agrees at 7 bases. CDR3 sequence reads: CASSLTGVRNEQFF. The CDR3 nucleotides read TGTGCCAGCAGCTTGACAGGGGTTCGGAATGAGCAGTTCTTC.